This entry lists 22 T cell receptor beta chains sequenced from one sample in a study of graft-versus-host responses after intestinal transplantation. The protocol was immunoSEQ multiplex PCR, while the TCRdb copy is restricted to in-frame clones and leaves out a portion. The table has 96,000 or so clones, about 90% seen once. These receptors have no known antigen. The specimen was unstimulated CD4+ T cells sorted from spleen or lymph node cells, collected before intestinal transplant. These receptors all stem from a human donor who received an intestinal transplant.

In nucleotides, the CDR3 is TGTGCCAGCAGCGTTGAAGAGAGTACAGGGGTCTACGAGCAGTACTTC. Its translation is CASSVEESTGVYEQYF. The genes are TRBV9 and TRBJ2-7; 7 bases map to TRBD1. J was trimmed by 3 bases and V by 2 bases; bases with no gene match: 11. The CDR3 covers 16 residues. CDR1 SGDLS and CDR2 YYNGEE come from the germline V gene.

The genes are TRBV6-5 and TRBJ1-5, with D unclear. CDR3 size: 13 residues. The V end lost 5 bases, the J end lost 3 bases, and 8 bases lay between the germline ends. Per the germline V gene, CDR1 is MNHEY and CDR2 is SVGAGI. In DNA, the CDR3 is TGTGCCAGCAGTAGAGACAACAATCAGCCCCAGCATTTT. Its translation is CASSRDNNQPQHF.

The chain couples TRBV7-2 to TRBJ2-7; the D is unclear. Trimming removed 8 bases at V and 3 bases at J, with 14 bases between. This CDR3 is 13 amino acids long. The germline V gene encodes CDR1 SGHTA and CDR2 FQGNSA. This CDR3 reads CASGRGNNYEQYF. The CDR3 nucleotides are TGTGCCAGCGGAAGAGGCAACAACTACGAGCAGTACTTC.

This chain uses TRBV4-1 with TRBJ2-2, with a possible D match to TRBD1 (6 bases). Germline V CDR1 and CDR2: MGHRA, YSYEKL. The CDR3 length is 18 residues. V shed 0 bases and J shed 5 bases, with 19 bases lying between them. The CDR3: CASSQDLVRGSRTGELFF. The DNA of the CDR3 is TGCGCCAGCAGCCAAGATCTGGTTAGGGGGAGTAGGACCGGGGAGCTGTTTTTT.

The rearrangement uses TRBV5-6 and TRBJ2-7, with TRBD1 matching 7 bases. The V gene end was trimmed by 5 bases and the J gene end by 4 bases; junction bases not matched to a gene: 6. Germline values: CDR1 SGHDT, CDR2 YYEEEE. This CDR3 is built from 13 residues. CDR3 sequence reads: CASRVTGVYEQYF. The CDR3 nucleotides read TGTGCCAGCAGGGTCACAGGGGTGTACGAGCAGTACTTC.

The DNA for the CDR3 is TGTGCCAGTAGTATTCACACAGATTATGGCTACACCTTC. This sequence encodes CASSIHTDYGYTF. V and J are TRBV19 and TRBJ1-2; the D is unclear. V shed 3 bases and J shed 5 bases, with 10 bases lying between them. The CDR3 totals 13 residues. CDR1 LNHDA and CDR2 SQIVND come from the germline V gene (reference sequence).

This sequence joins TRBV18 and TRBJ1-2, with 9 bases aligning to TRBD1. The CDR3 extends over 14 amino acids. Trimming at V came to 4 bases and at J to 4 bases, leaving 4 bases not matched to a gene. Germline-derived CDR1 and CDR2 are KGHSH and LQKENI. The CDR3 loop reads CASSQDRGAYGYTF. Here the CDR3 DNA reads TGTGCCAGCTCACAGGACAGGGGCGCCTATGGCTACACCTTC. The full variable domain, its missing parts supplied by reference TRBV18 and TRBJ1-2, is NAGVMQNPRHLVRRRGQEARLRCSPMKGHSHVYWYRQLPEEGLKFMVYLQKENIIDESGMPKERFSAEFPKEGPSILRIQQVVRGDSAAYFCASSQDRGAYGYTFGSGTRLTVV.

The V call is TRBV7-2, the J call TRBJ1-1, with 7 bases lining up with TRBD1. The length of the CDR3 is 14 residues. The germline V gene encodes CDR1 SGHTA and CDR2 FQGNSA. J gave up 5 bases and V 3 bases, and 6 bases lay outside the gene matches. This chain's CDR3 is CASSFEGAWTEAFF. The DNA of the CDR3 is TGTGCCAGCAGCTTTGAGGGGGCATGGACTGAAGCTTTCTTT.

CDR3 residues: CATSRVVPINTGELFF. In DNA form, the CDR3 reads TGTGCCACCAGCAGAGTTGTACCTATAAACACCGGGGAGCTGTTTTTT. This sequence joins TRBV15 and TRBJ2-2; D remains unclear. Germline assignment: CDR1 LNHNV and CDR2 YYDKDF (reference sequence). V was trimmed by 1 base and J by 2 bases, leaving 11 bases between them. The CDR3 is 16 amino acids.

V is TRBV7-9 and J is TRBJ1-3, with 9 nucleotides matching TRBD1. V lost 1 base, J lost 2 bases, and 6 bases stayed unmatched. The germline V gene has CDR1 SEHNR and CDR2 FQNEAQ (reference sequence). There are 17 residues in the CDR3. The CDR3 here is CASSLDRGLSAGNTIYF. CDR3 nucleotides: TGTGCCAGCAGCTTAGACAGGGGGCTTTCCGCTGGAAACACCATATATTTT.

The CDR3 is CASSELVDRSDSYGYTF. DNA for the CDR3: TGTGCCAGCAGTGAACTCGTAGACCGGAGCGACAGCTATGGCTACACCTTC. V is TRBV2 and J is TRBJ1-2; D might be TRBD1 (5 bases). Germline CDR1 and CDR2: SNHLY and FYNNEI. Trimming pared 2 bases from V and 4 bases from J, leaving 20 bases between. This CDR3 comprises 17 residues.

This sequence joins TRBV4-2 and TRBJ2-2; the D gene is possibly TRBD2 (6 bases). Germline assignment: CDR1 LGHNA and CDR2 YNFKEQ. The CDR3 spans 16 residues. V was trimmed by 1 base and J by 0 bases, leaving 9 bases between them. The CDR3: CASSQGSGANTGELFF. The CDR3 region has the DNA TGTGCCAGCAGCCAAGGGTCGGGGGCGAACACCGGGGAGCTGTTTTTT.

The CDR3 bases are TGTGCCAGCTCGCAGACACCGGGACAGAACACTGAAGCTTTCTTT. Protein product: CASSQTPGQNTEAFF. The chain carries TRBV18 and TRBJ1-1, with D maybe TRBD1 (6 bases). CDR3 length equals 15 residues. V lost 6 bases, J lost 1 base, and 15 bases lay in between. Germline CDR1 and CDR2: KGHSH and LQKENI.

The chain uses TRBV28 and TRBJ2-2; D ambiguous. CDR1 and CDR2 from the germline V gene are MDHEN and SYDVKM. V lost 6 bases and J lost 7, with 12 bases in between. The CDR3 loop spans 13 amino acids. The CDR3, as DNA: TGTGCCAGCAGCGAGGCCCCATACGGGGAGCTGTTTTTT. This translates into CASSEAPYGELFF.

In its sample, this clone was seen once. The chain has TRBV5-1 and TRBJ2-3, with 8 nucleotides matching TRBD2. V gave up 0 bases and J gave up 6 bases; unmatched junction bases: 9. The germline V gene has CDR1 SGHRS and CDR2 YFSETQ. The CDR3 spans 16 residues. The CDR3 DNA sequence: TGCGCCAGCAGCTTGGAAGCGGGGGCGGCCTCTGATACGCAGTATTTT. Its protein product is CASSLEAGAASDTQYF. Variable domain in full (rest from reference TRBV5-1 and TRBJ2-3): KAGVTQTPRYLIKTRGQQVTLSCSPISGHRSVSWYQQTPGQGLQFLFEYFSETQRNKGNFPGRFSGRQFSNSRSEMNVSTLELGDSALYLCASSLEAGAASDTQYFGPGTRLTVL.

V is TRBV29-1 and J is TRBJ2-5; 9 bases align to TRBD1. Unmatched junction bases numbered 10, after V lost 6 bases and J lost 5 bases. Germline V gives CDR1 SQVTM, CDR2 ANQGSEA. The CDR3 is 14 amino acids. DNA for the CDR3: TGCAGCGTGTCGTTCCGGGACAGGGTGGAGACCCAGTACTTC. Translated: CSVSFRDRVETQYF.

The genes are TRBV4-1 and TRBJ2-1; TRBD1 agrees at 8 bases. V was clipped by 4 bases and J by 2 bases; unmatched bases: 10. CDR1 MGHRA and CDR2 YSYEKL come from the germline V gene. The CDR3 spans 17 residues. The CDR3 is CASSPRQTTGAYNEQFF. In DNA form, the CDR3 reads TGCGCCAGCAGCCCCAGGCAAACGACAGGGGCCTACAATGAGCAGTTCTTC.

This rearrangement joins TRBV5-1 to TRBJ2-3, with 10 bases that match TRBD2. CDR1 is SGHRS, CDR2 YFSETQ, per germline. J gave up 4 bases and V 7 bases, and 6 bases lay outside the gene matches. The CDR3 covers 14 residues. Here the CDR3 reads CASPGLAGADTQYF. CDR3 bases: TGCGCCAGCCCGGGCCTAGCGGGAGCAGATACGCAGTATTTT.

The chain employs TRBV29-1 and TRBJ1-1; TRBD1 agrees at 9 bases. The germline V gene has CDR1 SQVTM and CDR2 ANQGSEA. This CDR3 region has 17 residues. J lost 2 bases, V lost 3 bases, and 13 bases had no gene match. The CDR3 DNA reads TGCAGCGTTGATGGTTGGTTTCGGGGACAGGGAAACACTGAAGCTTTCTTT. Amino acid sequence: CSVDGWFRGQGNTEAFF.

J is TRBJ1-3 and V is TRBV5-4; D perhaps matches TRBD1 (6 bases). Trimming pared 4 bases from V and 0 bases from J, leaving 11 bases between. This CDR3 has 15 residues. CDR1 is SGHNT, CDR2 YYREEE, per germline (reference sequence). The chain's CDR3 is CASSLRTASGNTIYF. The CDR3 DNA reads TGTGCCAGCAGCCTGCGGACAGCCTCTGGAAACACCATATATTTT.

The V and J genes are TRBV9 and TRBJ2-5; D may be TRBD2 (6 bases). Germline V lookup: CDR1 SGDLS, CDR2 YYNGEE. V dropped 4 bases and J dropped 4 bases, with 14 bases sitting between them. This CDR3 is built from 14 residues. CDR3 region: CASSPTSWGETQYF. Here the CDR3 DNA reads TGTGCCAGCAGCCCGACTAGTTGGGGAGAGACCCAGTACTTC.

In DNA, the CDR3 is TGTGCCAGCAGCCGCATGGGGCAGGGCACTGAAGCTTTCTTT. Amino acids: CASSRMGQGTEAFF. The V gene is TRBV7-2, the J gene TRBJ1-1; tentative D call: TRBD1 (5 bases). The germline gives CDR1 SGHTA, CDR2 FQGNSA. The CDR3 runs to 14 residues. V lost 5 bases, J lost 4 bases, and 14 bases lay in between.